This T cell receptor (beta chain) appears in the sequencing data of a study of Graves' ophthalmopathy and Graves' hyperthyroidism. Germline V gene data show CDR1 as SGHRS and CDR2 as YFSETQ. Trimming took off 0 bases at V and 1 base at J, with 7 bases between the two ends. The CDR3 spans 14 residues. Using RNA transcripts, the TCR beta CDR3 regions were amplified. The first-round RT-PCR employed HTBI primers together with the Qiagen OneStep RT-PCR kit. A multiplex PCR was then performed as the second round. TCRdb passed the multiplex PCR reads through MiXCR, listing each CDR3 protein once. Of a few hundred thousand distinct CDR3 sequences listed, about 21% are singletons. This clonotype was seen ten or more times. Its antigen is not identified. Findings and limits, study-wide: Sensitivity of roughly 88% and specificity of 65% to 83% were achieved when a 13-signature model separated ophthalmopathy from stable hyperthyroidism.

This TCR came from a woman aged 18-29 years with stable Graves' hyperthyroidism. The sequencing input was peripheral blood. This rearrangement joins TRBV5-1 to TRBJ1-2; no firm D call. The CDR3 spells CASSLVDVNYGYTF. The DNA for the CDR3 is TGCGCCAGCAGCTTGGTGGACGTTAACTATGGCTACACCTTC.